One sample yielded the 32 T cell receptor beta chains listed below, sequenced in a study of cytomegalovirus exposure and HLA in healthy donors. The PCR was carried out with 60 Vbeta primers and 13 Jbeta primers. Generated by immunoSEQ multiplex PCR, the TCRdb table keeps only in-frame clones and is missing some. Here the sample spans around 200,000 clones, approximately 80% being singletons. Source material: PBMCs. The origin of the receptors is a girl aged 5-17 years in good health and CMV-seronegative.

The gene calls are TRBV28 and TRBJ1-2; 9 bases align to TRBD1. The CDR3 extends over 16 amino acids. V was pared by 4 bases and J by 3 bases, with 9 bases of the junction left unmatched. CDR1 MDHEN and CDR2 SYDVKM come from the germline V gene. Here the CDR3 DNA reads TGTGCCAGCAGTTCCTCCGGGACAGGGAGATACTATGGCTACACCTTC. Its protein is CASSSSGTGRYYGYTF.

This clone was seen more than once but under ten times. This sequence joins TRBV28 and TRBJ1-1, with a tentative D call TRBD1 (6 bases). V lost 5 bases, J lost 0 bases, and 19 bases lay in between. CDR1 and CDR2 (germline): MDHEN, SYDVKM. CDR3 length equals 17 residues. The CDR3 DNA is TGTGCCAGCAGTATCTGGGGCAGGGGAGGGATGAACACTGAAGCTTTCTTT. Translation gives CASSIWGRGGMNTEAFF.

The chain uses TRBV7-3 and TRBJ2-7; D might be TRBD2 (6 bases). The germline V gene has CDR1 SGHTA and CDR2 FQGTGA. CDR3 size: 13 residues. V was pared by 5 bases and J by 7 bases, with 15 bases between. CDR3 nucleotide sequence: TGTGCCAGCAGCGTCAACCAGGGACTTGAGCAGTACTTC. Encoded protein: CASSVNQGLEQYF.

This clone was recorded once. CDR3 DNA sequence: TGCGCCAGCAGCTTGATGACTAGCGAGAGGAACTCTCCAGAGACCCAGTACTTC. Residues: CASSLMTSERNSPETQYF. V usage is TRBV5-1 and J usage is TRBJ2-5; 8 bases are shared with TRBD2. The trim removed 1 base at V and 4 bases at J, leaving 15 bases unmatched. Germline CDR1 and CDR2: SGHRS and YFSETQ. The CDR3 contains 18 residues.

This chain links TRBV19 with TRBJ2-7, with 9 bases lining up with TRBD1. Looked up from germline, CDR1 is LNHDA and CDR2 is SQIVND (reference sequence). Trimming took 0 bases from V and 5 from J; bases not matched to a gene: 2. The CDR3 length is 14 residues. DNA of the CDR3: TGTGCCAGTAGTATAGAAGGGACAGGGAACGAGCAGTACTTC. Protein: CASSIEGTGNEQYF. Using reference TRBV19 and TRBJ2-7 for the parts outside the CDR3, the full variable domain is DGGITQSPKYLFRKEGQNVTLSCEQNLNHDAMYWYRQDPGQGLRLIYYSQIVNDFQKGDIAEGYSVSREKKESFPLTVTSAQKNPTAFYLCASSIEGTGNEQYFGPGTRLTVT.

CDR3 sequence reads: CASSLDSENSPLHF. Written as DNA, the CDR3 is TGCGCCAGCAGTCTGGACAGCGAAAATTCACCCCTCCACTTT. This rearrangement joins TRBV4-3 to TRBJ1-6; D perhaps matches TRBD1 (6 bases). Germline CDR1 and CDR2: LGHNA and YSLEER. The CDR3 contains 14 residues. V gave up 6 bases and J gave up 7 bases, with 13 bases separating them.

The chain couples TRBV14 to TRBJ1-1; tentative D call: TRBD1 (6 bases). CDR3 length: 15 residues. Per germline, CDR1 SGHDN and CDR2 FVKESK. V lost 2 bases, J lost 3 bases, and 13 bases lay in between. Here the CDR3 DNA reads TGTGCCAGCAGCCAATTCAGGGGTCGGGACACTGAAGCTTTCTTT. Translation gives CASSQFRGRDTEAFF.

CDR3 in DNA: TGTGCCAGCACCCTCGAGGGTAGGAATGAGCAGTTCTTC. This encodes CASTLEGRNEQFF. V is TRBV6-1 and J is TRBJ2-1, with TRBD2 as a possible D gene (5 bases). V shed 7 bases and J shed 7 bases, with 14 bases lying between them. CDR3 length equals 13 residues. Germline CDR1 and CDR2: MNHNS and SASEGT.

The V call is TRBV13, the J call TRBJ1-4, with 7 positions matching TRBD1. There are 14 residues in the CDR3. With V trimmed by 5 bases and J by 8 bases, 8 bases remained unmatched. The germline V gene has CDR1 PRHDT and CDR2 FYEKMQ (reference sequence). The CDR3 loop reads CASSTRGQSEKLFF. The CDR3 DNA is TGTGCCAGCAGCACTAGGGGACAGAGCGAAAAACTGTTTTTT.

The chain links TRBV28 to TRBJ2-7, with a weak D call TRBD1 (5 bases). Trimming took off 2 bases at V and 2 bases at J, with 10 bases between the two ends. The germline V gene encodes CDR1 MDHEN and CDR2 SYDVKM. CDR3 size: 14 residues. The CDR3 loop is CASSLEQAPYEQYF. In DNA, the CDR3 is TGTGCCAGCAGTTTAGAACAGGCCCCCTACGAGCAGTACTTC.

The V call is TRBV29-1, the J call TRBJ1-1; possible D gene TRBD1, 5 bases. This CDR3 spans 13 amino acids. Trimming left V 5 bases short and J 5 bases short, with 15 bases between. Per the germline V gene, CDR1 is SQVTM and CDR2 is ANQGSEA. The CDR3 DNA follows: TGCAGCGTTTTCTTTCAGGGTTTAACTGAAGCTTTCTTT. Translating it yields CSVFFQGLTEAFF.

V usage is TRBV19 and J usage is TRBJ2-7; 8 nucleotides align to TRBD1. The CDR3 runs to 17 residues. V was clipped by 7 bases and J by 3 bases; unmatched bases: 17. Germline CDR1 is LNHDA and CDR2 is SQIVND (reference sequence). The CDR3 nucleotides are TGTGCCAGTAACCCGACCGGACAGGGCAATTTAATCTACGAGCAGTACTTC. Its protein product is CASNPTGQGNLIYEQYF.

V gene TRBV7-2 combines with J gene TRBJ2-5; no firm D call. The CDR3 extends over 12 amino acids. The germline V and J ends were trimmed by 4 bases and 6 bases, with 9 bases remaining between them. From germline, CDR1 is SGHTA and CDR2 FQGNSA. The CDR3 DNA is TGTGCCAGCAGCTCTCCCTTCCAGACCCAGTACTTC. It specifies CASSSPFQTQYF.

This clone was counted a few times. Other DNA sequences in the same sample also yield this CDR3. The chain links TRBV9 to TRBJ1-4; D gene unclear. Between the trimmed V and J ends, which lost 2 bases and 3 bases, there was a span of 8 bases. The germline CDR1 and CDR2 sequences are SGDLS and YYNGEE. The CDR3 covers 14 residues. The CDR3 DNA is TGTGCCAGCAGCGTTGGAGGGTCTAATGAAAAACTGTTTTTT. Amino acid sequence: CASSVGGSNEKLFF.

The V gene is TRBV30, the J gene TRBJ1-1; D may be TRBD1 (6 bases). The CDR3 runs to 13 residues. Per germline, CDR1 GTSNPN and CDR2 SVGIG (reference sequence). Trimming cost V 4 bases and J 11 bases, with 20 bases left between them. The CDR3 DNA follows: TGTGCCTGGACGATGGGCAGGGGAGATTCGGCTTTCTTT. This encodes CAWTMGRGDSAFF.

The rearrangement joins TRBV19 to TRBJ2-7; D may be TRBD2 (6 bases). The germline V gene has CDR1 LNHDA and CDR2 SQIVND (reference sequence). Trimming left V 5 bases short and J 2 bases short, with 16 bases between. CDR3 length: 15 residues. CDR3 loop: CASSRKAGLPYEQYF. CDR3 DNA: TGTGCCAGTAGTCGAAAAGCGGGTCTCCCCTACGAGCAGTACTTC. Full variable domain (rest looked up from reference TRBV19 and TRBJ2-7): DGGITQSPKYLFRKEGQNVTLSCEQNLNHDAMYWYRQDPGQGLRLIYYSQIVNDFQKGDIAEGYSVSREKKESFPLTVTSAQKNPTAFYLCASSRKAGLPYEQYFGPGTRLTVT.

The chain carries TRBV7-9 and TRBJ2-2; D gene unclear. The V gene's germline CDR1 is SEHNR and CDR2 FQNEAQ (reference sequence). This CDR3 region has 13 residues. V was pared by 1 base and J by 5 bases, with 5 bases between. The CDR3 sequence is CASSLVQTGELFF. The DNA for the CDR3 is TGTGCCAGCAGCTTAGTTCAGACCGGGGAGCTGTTTTTT.

The chain combines TRBV19 with TRBJ1-1; no definite D call. Trimming stripped 8 bases from V and 10 bases from J, with 11 bases between. CDR1 LNHDA and CDR2 SQIVND come from the germline V gene (reference sequence). This CDR3 has 10 residues. The chain's CDR3 is CASGPAGAFF. CDR3 bases: TGTGCCAGTGGTCCCGCGGGAGCTTTCTTT.

The J gene is TRBJ2-1, the V gene TRBV9; 11 bases line up with TRBD2. The CDR3 totals 14 residues. Germline V gives CDR1 SGDLS, CDR2 YYNGEE. The ends lost 3 bases at V and 15 bases at J; junction bases unmatched: 11. The chain's CDR3 is CASSDPRGTSGLFF. Written as DNA, the CDR3 is TGTGCCAGCAGCGACCCCCGCGGGACTAGCGGACTGTTCTTC.

The gene calls are TRBV5-1 and TRBJ1-6; 7 positions agree with TRBD1. CDR3 length equals 19 residues. Germline CDR1 SGHRS, CDR2 YFSETQ. Trimming cost V 1 base and J 0 bases; bases outside gene matches: 10. As DNA, the CDR3 is TGCGCCAGCAGCTTGAACCGAGGGGGCCCGAGCTCCTATAATTCACCCCTCCACTTT. It translates to CASSLNRGGPSSYNSPLHF. The entire variable domain, with the rest obtained from reference TRBV5-1 and TRBJ1-6, is as follows: KAGVTQTPRYLIKTRGQQVTLSCSPISGHRSVSWYQQTPGQGLQFLFEYFSETQRNKGNFPGRFSGRQFSNSRSEMNVSTLELGDSALYLCASSLNRGGPSSYNSPLHFGNGTRLTVT.

In DNA, the CDR3 is TGTGCCAGCAGCCAGACAGTTAATGAAAAACTGTTTTTT. The encoded protein is CASSQTVNEKLFF. V is TRBV7-2 and J is TRBJ1-4, with D maybe TRBD1 (5 bases). The V and J ends lost 5 bases and 4 bases respectively, with 8 bases between them. This CDR3 contains 13 residues. Germline V gene lookup returns CDR1 SGHTA and CDR2 FQGNSA.

J is TRBJ1-3 and V is TRBV28; D is possibly TRBD1 (5 bases). The germline gives CDR1 MDHEN, CDR2 SYDVKM. The CDR3 is 16 residues long. Trimming cost V 8 bases and J 0 bases, with 17 bases left between them. CDR3 in DNA: TGTGCCAGCTTTACCCAGGGAAGCGCCTCTGGAAACACCATATATTTT. Its translation is CASFTQGSASGNTIYF.

This chain connects TRBV30 to TRBJ1-1; D call uncertain. The CDR3 runs 12 residues. Trimming pared 4 bases from V and 2 bases from J, leaving 8 bases between. Germline CDR1 GTSNPN, CDR2 SVGIG (reference sequence). CDR3 sequence reads: CAWKSANTEAFF. The DNA for the CDR3 is TGTGCCTGGAAAAGCGCCAACACTGAAGCTTTCTTT.

The V and J genes are TRBV6-5 and TRBJ1-2; 8 bases map to TRBD1. CDR1 is MNHEY, CDR2 SVGAGI, per germline. This CDR3 spans 15 amino acids. V lost 5 bases to trimming and J lost 5 bases; unmatched junction nucleotides: 10. The CDR3 nucleotides are TGTGCCAGCAGTATCGAAAATACAGGGGGGTATGGCTACACCTTC. It codes for CASSIENTGGYGYTF.

The chain joins TRBV27 to TRBJ1-2; 9 nucleotides line up with TRBD1. The junction had 10 bases not matched to a gene; V was cut back by 5 bases and J by 6 bases. The CDR3 runs 15 residues. Germline values: CDR1 MNHEY, CDR2 SMNVEV (reference sequence). The CDR3, as DNA: TGTGCCAGCAGTGTAAGCCGGGACAGGGTTCATGGCTACACCTTC. This sequence encodes CASSVSRDRVHGYTF.

J is TRBJ2-1 and V is TRBV7-9; 10 bases align to TRBD2. This CDR3 has 14 amino acids. Per the germline V gene, CDR1 is SEHNR and CDR2 is FQNEAQ (reference sequence). Trimming cost V 8 bases and J 3 bases; bases outside gene matches: 4. CDR3 nucleotides: TGTGCCAGCGAGCGGGAGGGCGTCTACAATGAGCAGTTCTTC. Translating it yields CASEREGVYNEQFF. Full variable domain (rest looked up from reference TRBV7-9 and TRBJ2-1): DTGVSQNPRHKITKRGQNVTFRCDPISEHNRLYWYRQTLGQGPEFLTYFQNEAQLEKSRLLSDRFSAERPKGSFSTLEIQRTEQGDSAMYLCASEREGVYNEQFFGPGTRLTVL.

The J gene is TRBJ1-5, the V gene TRBV9; TRBD1 matches 9 bases. Germline CDR1 is SGDLS and CDR2 is YYNGEE. J gave up 4 bases and V 3 bases, and 5 bases lay outside the gene matches. CDR3 size: 15 residues. DNA for the CDR3: TGTGCCAGCAGCGCGGACGGGACAGGGAATCAGCCCCAGCATTTT. Its translation: CASSADGTGNQPQHF.

This clone has only a few counts. This rearrangement joins TRBV6-6 to TRBJ2-7, with 10 bases that match TRBD1. Germline values: CDR1 MNHNY, CDR2 SVGAGI (reference sequence). Germline trimming cut 6 bases from V and 6 bases from J; bases unmatched to any gene: 5. This CDR3 has 13 amino acids. The chain's CDR3 is CASSRGQGIEQYF. The CDR3 nucleotides read TGTGCCAGCAGCCGGGGACAGGGGATCGAGCAGTACTTC.

This chain connects TRBV7-3 to TRBJ2-1, with a possible D match to TRBD2 (6 bases). The CDR3 runs to 13 residues. Trimming shortened V by 5 bases and J by 7 bases, and 12 bases separated the two germline ends. CDR1 SGHTA and CDR2 FQGTGA come from the germline V gene. The CDR3 DNA is TGTGCCAGCAGCCCTGGAGGGTCGAATGAGCAGTTCTTC. Translating it yields CASSPGGSNEQFF.

This clone was detected once. The chain is built from TRBV6-1 and TRBJ1-3; 11 nucleotides agree with TRBD1. This CDR3 spans 16 amino acids. Germline assignment: CDR1 MNHNS and CDR2 SASEGT. Losses at the gene ends were 4 bases for V and 1 base for J; bases not matched to a gene: 3. The CDR3 nucleotides are TGTGCCAGCAGTGTGGGACAGGGGGGATCTGGAAACACCATATATTTT. Its protein is CASSVGQGGSGNTIYF.

This chain connects TRBV7-2 to TRBJ2-7; maybe TRBD1 (6 bases). CDR3 length equals 14 residues. Germline lookup yields CDR1 SGHTA and CDR2 FQGNSA. Trimming cost V 5 bases and J 0 bases, with 11 bases left between them. The CDR3 DNA follows: TGTGCCAGCAGCCCGGGACACTTCTCCTACGAGCAGTACTTC. This translates into CASSPGHFSYEQYF. Full variable domain (remainder filled in from reference TRBV7-2 and TRBJ2-7): GAGVSQSPSNKVTEKGKDVELRCDPISGHTALYWYRQSLGQGLEFLIYFQGNSAPDKSGLPSDRFSAERTGGSVSTLTIQRTQQEDSAVYLCASSPGHFSYEQYFGPGTRLTVT.

This clone has more than one count but fewer than ten. The V and J genes are TRBV6-5 and TRBJ1-1; D gene unclear. The CDR3 totals 15 residues. Germline V gene sequence: CDR1 MNHEY, CDR2 SVGAGI. V lost 6 bases and J 3 bases, leaving 17 bases between the germline ends. CDR3 loop: CASSRRVGRDTEAFF. The CDR3 DNA sequence: TGTGCCAGCAGCAGGAGGGTAGGACGGGACACTGAAGCTTTCTTT.